The next 9 T cell receptor beta chains were all read from a single sample in a study of cytomegalovirus exposure and HLA in healthy donors. Using immunoSEQ multiplex PCR, the repertoire was profiled, and TCRdb retains in-frame clones only, with some absent. This table has roughly 75,000 clones, 94% appearing once. Sample: PBMCs. The receptors stem from a woman aged 18-30 years in good health and CMV-seronegative.

The chain is built from TRBV5-4 and TRBJ1-2; the D is unclear. V dropped 0 bases and J dropped 4 bases, with 19 bases sitting between them. Germline-derived CDR1 and CDR2 are SGHNT and YYREEE (reference sequence). The CDR3 sequence is 17 residues long. The CDR3 DNA sequence: TGTGCCAGCAGCTTGGCCCGGGAGGTCAGAGGTACCTATGGCTACACCTTC. It codes for CASSLAREVRGTYGYTF.

J is TRBJ2-1 and V is TRBV9; D call uncertain. CDR1 is SGDLS, CDR2 YYNGEE, per germline. There are 12 residues in the CDR3. V was trimmed by 3 bases and J by 2 bases, leaving 3 bases between them. The CDR3 DNA follows: TGTGCCAGCAGCGACACCTACAATGAGCAGTTCTTC. Encoded protein: CASSDTYNEQFF.

This chain links TRBV2 with TRBJ1-6; D is undetermined. Germline V lookup: CDR1 SNHLY, CDR2 FYNNEI. This CDR3 has 14 residues. V lost 5 bases and J 7 bases, leaving 12 bases between the germline ends. CDR3 in amino acids: CASSLEGENSPLHF. The DNA for the CDR3 is TGTGCCAGCAGTCTCGAGGGAGAGAATTCACCCCTCCACTTT.

This sequence joins TRBV18 and TRBJ2-5; the D gene is possibly TRBD1 (7 bases). The V end lost 0 bases, the J end lost 6 bases, and 11 bases lay between the germline ends. CDR1 and CDR2 from the germline V gene are KGHSH and LQKENI. The CDR3 spans 14 residues. CDR3 sequence: CASSPPEGAKTQYF. Written as DNA, the CDR3 is TGTGCCAGCTCACCACCGGAGGGGGCGAAGACCCAGTACTTC.

CDR3 nucleotides: TGTGCCAGCAGCTTCGATTTACTAGCGGGTGGAGATACGCAGTATTTT. It codes for CASSFDLLAGGDTQYF. The chain combines TRBV5-4 with TRBJ2-3, with 9 bases identical to TRBD2. Germline values: CDR1 SGHNT, CDR2 YYREEE (reference sequence). Germline trimming cut 2 bases from V and 5 bases from J; bases unmatched to any gene: 9. The CDR3 sequence is 16 residues long.

The rearrangement links TRBV10-1 to TRBJ2-3; TRBD1 might be the D (6 bases). Germline assignment: CDR1 WNHNN and CDR2 SYGVQD (reference sequence). CDR3 size: 13 residues. V lost 4 bases and J 6 bases, leaving 11 bases between the germline ends. CDR3 sequence (DNA): TGCGCCAGCAGTGGCGACAGGATCGATACGCAGTATTTT. This gives the protein CASSGDRIDTQYF.

The gene calls are TRBV7-9 and TRBJ1-4; D gene ambiguous. Germline V lookup: CDR1 SEHNR, CDR2 FQNEAQ (reference sequence). CDR3 length equals 16 residues. Trimming took 2 bases from V and 6 from J, leaving 16 bases between them. This CDR3 reads CASSLPTGKVHEKLFF. In DNA form, the CDR3 reads TGTGCCAGCAGCTTACCCACCGGGAAGGTCCATGAAAAACTGTTTTTT.

The chain uses TRBV27 and TRBJ2-1; 9 positions match TRBD1. The CDR3 covers 15 residues. Trimming took 7 bases from V and 3 from J; bases not matched to a gene: 7. CDR1 is MNHEY, CDR2 SMNVEV, per germline (reference sequence). Here the CDR3 DNA reads TGTGCCAGCACCGCCGGGACAGGGTACTACAATGAGCAGTTCTTC. Residues: CASTAGTGYYNEQFF.

The sample holds a few counts of this clone. The chain uses TRBV6-1 and TRBJ1-6; the match to TRBD1 covers 7 bases. V trimming: 8 bases; J trimming: 6 bases; junction bases outside the gene matches: 7. The CDR3 length is 14 residues. Germline lookup yields CDR1 MNHNS and CDR2 SASEGT. In nucleotides, the CDR3 is TGTGCCAGCTGTCTTAACAGGGGTAATTCACCCCTCCACTTT. Translation gives CASCLNRGNSPLHF.